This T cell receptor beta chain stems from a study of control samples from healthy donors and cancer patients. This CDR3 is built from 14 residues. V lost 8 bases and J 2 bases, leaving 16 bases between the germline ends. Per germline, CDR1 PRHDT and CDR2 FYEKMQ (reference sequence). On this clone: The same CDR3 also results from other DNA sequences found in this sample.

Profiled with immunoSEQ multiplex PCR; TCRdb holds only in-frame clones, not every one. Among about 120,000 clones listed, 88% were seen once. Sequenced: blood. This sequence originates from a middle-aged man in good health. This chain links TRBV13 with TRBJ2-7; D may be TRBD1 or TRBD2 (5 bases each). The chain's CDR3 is CASGSGTVAYEQYF. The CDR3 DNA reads TGTGCCAGCGGCTCCGGGACGGTTGCCTACGAGCAGTACTTC.